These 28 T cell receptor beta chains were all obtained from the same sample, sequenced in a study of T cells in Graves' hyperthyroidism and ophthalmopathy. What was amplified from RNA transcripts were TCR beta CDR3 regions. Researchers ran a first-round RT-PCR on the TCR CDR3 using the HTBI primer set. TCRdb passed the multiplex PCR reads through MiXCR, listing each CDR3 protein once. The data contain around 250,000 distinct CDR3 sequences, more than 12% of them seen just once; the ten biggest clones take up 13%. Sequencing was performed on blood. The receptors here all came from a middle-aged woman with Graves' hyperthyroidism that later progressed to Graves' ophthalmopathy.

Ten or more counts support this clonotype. The CDR3 sequence: CASSETGGDYGYTF. The CDR3 region has the DNA TGTGCCAGCAGTGAAACGGGGGGCGACTATGGCTACACCTTC. The chain uses TRBV2 and TRBJ1-2, with D possibly TRBD1 on 6 matching bases. Trimming removed 2 bases from V and 3 bases from J, with 10 bases in between. The CDR3 has 14 residues. The germline CDR1 and CDR2 sequences are SNHLY and FYNNEI.

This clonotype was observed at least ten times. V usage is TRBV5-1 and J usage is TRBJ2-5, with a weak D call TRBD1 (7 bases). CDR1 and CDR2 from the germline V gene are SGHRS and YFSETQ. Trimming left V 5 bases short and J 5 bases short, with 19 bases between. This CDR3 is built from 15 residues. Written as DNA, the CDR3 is TGCGCCAGCAGTTCCGACAGGGAAGGAGGGGAGACCCAGTACTTC. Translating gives CASSSDREGGETQYF.

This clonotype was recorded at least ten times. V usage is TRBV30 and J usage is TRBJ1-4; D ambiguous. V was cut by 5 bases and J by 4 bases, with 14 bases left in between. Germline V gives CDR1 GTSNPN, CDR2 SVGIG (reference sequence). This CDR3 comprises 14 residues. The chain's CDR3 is CAWGQGSHNEKLFF. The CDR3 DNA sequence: TGTGCCTGGGGGCAAGGGAGTCATAATGAAAAACTGTTTTTT.

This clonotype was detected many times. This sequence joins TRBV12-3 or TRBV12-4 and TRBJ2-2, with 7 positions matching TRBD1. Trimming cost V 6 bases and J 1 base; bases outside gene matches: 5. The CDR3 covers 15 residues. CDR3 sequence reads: CASRPGQLNTGELFF. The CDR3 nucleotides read TGTGCCAGCAGGCCGGGACAGTTGAACACCGGGGAGCTGTTTTTT.

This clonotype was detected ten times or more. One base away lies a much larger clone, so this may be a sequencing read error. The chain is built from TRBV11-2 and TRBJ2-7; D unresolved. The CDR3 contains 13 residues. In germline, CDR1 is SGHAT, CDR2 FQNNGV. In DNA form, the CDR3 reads TGTGCCAGCAGCACGACCCGAGTCCACGAGCAGTGCTTC. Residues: CASSTTRVHEQCF.

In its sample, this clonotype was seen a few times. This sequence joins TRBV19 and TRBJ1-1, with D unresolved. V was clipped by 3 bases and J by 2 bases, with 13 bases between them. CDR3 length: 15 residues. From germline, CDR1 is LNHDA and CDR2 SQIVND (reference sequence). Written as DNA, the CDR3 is TGTGCCAGTAGTATTCTCCACACCCTTAACACTGAAGCTTTCTTT. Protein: CASSILHTLNTEAFF.

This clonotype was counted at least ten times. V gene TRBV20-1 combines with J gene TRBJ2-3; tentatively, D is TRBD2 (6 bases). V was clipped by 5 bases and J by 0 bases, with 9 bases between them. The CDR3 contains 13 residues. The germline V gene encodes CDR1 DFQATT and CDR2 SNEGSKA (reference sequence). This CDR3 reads CSAQRVSTDTQYF. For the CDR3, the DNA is TGCAGTGCTCAGCGGGTTAGCACAGATACGCAGTATTTT.

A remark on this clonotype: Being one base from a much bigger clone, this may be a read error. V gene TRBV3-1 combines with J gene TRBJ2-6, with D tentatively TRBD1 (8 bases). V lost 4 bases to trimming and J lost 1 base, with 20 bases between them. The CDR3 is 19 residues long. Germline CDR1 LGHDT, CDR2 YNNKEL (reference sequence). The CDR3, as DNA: TGTGCCAGCAGCCCAGTTTTTGGACAGGGAGGGTCTGGGGCCAACGTCCTGACTTTC. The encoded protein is CASSPVFGQGGSGANVLTF.

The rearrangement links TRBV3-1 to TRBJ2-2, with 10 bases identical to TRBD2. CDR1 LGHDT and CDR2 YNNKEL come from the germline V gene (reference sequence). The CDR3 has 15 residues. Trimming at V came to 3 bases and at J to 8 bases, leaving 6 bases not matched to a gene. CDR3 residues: CASSQASGSGGELFF. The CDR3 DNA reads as TGTGCCAGCAGCCAGGCTAGCGGGAGTGGAGGGGAGCTGTTTTTT.

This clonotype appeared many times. CDR3 loop: CASSLAQGALNTEAFF. In DNA form, the CDR3 reads TGCGCCAGCAGCTTGGCGCAGGGGGCCTTGAACACTGAAGCTTTCTTT. This rearrangement joins TRBV5-1 to TRBJ1-1, with TRBD1 matching over 8 bases. The CDR3 totals 16 residues. V lost 0 bases and J lost 0; bases outside the gene matches: 4. Germline lookup yields CDR1 SGHRS and CDR2 YFSETQ.

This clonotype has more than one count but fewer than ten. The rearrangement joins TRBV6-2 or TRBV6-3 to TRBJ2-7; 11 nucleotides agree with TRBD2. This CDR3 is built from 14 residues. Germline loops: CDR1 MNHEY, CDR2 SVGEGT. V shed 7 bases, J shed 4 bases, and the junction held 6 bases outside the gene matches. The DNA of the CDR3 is TGTGCCAGCAATTTAGCGGGAGGGCCTTACGAGCAGTACTTC. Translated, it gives CASNLAGGPYEQYF.

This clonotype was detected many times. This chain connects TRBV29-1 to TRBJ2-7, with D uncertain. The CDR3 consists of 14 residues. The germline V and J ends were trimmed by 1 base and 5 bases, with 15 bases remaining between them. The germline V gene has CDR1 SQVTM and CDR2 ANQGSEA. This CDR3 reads CSVEVGFQTNEQYF. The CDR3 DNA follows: TGCAGCGTTGAAGTCGGGTTCCAAACGAACGAGCAGTACTTC.

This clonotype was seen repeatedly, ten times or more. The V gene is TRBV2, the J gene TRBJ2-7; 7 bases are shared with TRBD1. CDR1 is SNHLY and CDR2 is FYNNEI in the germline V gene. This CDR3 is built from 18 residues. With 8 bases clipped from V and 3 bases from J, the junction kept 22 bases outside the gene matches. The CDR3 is CASPSRGGRNIRGYEQYF. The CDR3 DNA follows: TGTGCCAGCCCCTCCCGAGGGGGCAGGAACATAAGAGGCTACGAGCAGTACTTC.

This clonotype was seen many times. In nucleotides, the CDR3 is TGCGCCAGCAGCCCCAGGACAGGCGGGAGCTCCTACAATGAGCAGTTCTTC. Its protein product is CASSPRTGGSSYNEQFF. The chain couples TRBV5-1 to TRBJ2-1, with D perhaps assigned TRBD1 or TRBD2 (7 bases each). This CDR3 region has 17 residues. V was shortened by 4 bases and J by 0 bases, with 17 bases between the two germline ends. CDR1 and CDR2 (germline): SGHRS, YFSETQ.

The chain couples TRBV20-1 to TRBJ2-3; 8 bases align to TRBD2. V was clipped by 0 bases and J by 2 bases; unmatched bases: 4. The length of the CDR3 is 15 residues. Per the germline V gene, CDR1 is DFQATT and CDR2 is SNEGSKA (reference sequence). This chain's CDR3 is CSARDREGYTDTQYF. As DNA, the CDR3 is TGCAGTGCTAGAGATCGGGAGGGTTACACAGATACGCAGTATTTT.

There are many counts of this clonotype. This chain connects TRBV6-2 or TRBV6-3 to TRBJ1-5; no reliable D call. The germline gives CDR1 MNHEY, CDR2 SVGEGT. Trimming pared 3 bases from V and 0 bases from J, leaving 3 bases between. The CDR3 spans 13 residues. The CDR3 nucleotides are TGTGCCAGCAGTTATAATAGCAATCAGCCCCAGCATTTT. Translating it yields CASSYNSNQPQHF.

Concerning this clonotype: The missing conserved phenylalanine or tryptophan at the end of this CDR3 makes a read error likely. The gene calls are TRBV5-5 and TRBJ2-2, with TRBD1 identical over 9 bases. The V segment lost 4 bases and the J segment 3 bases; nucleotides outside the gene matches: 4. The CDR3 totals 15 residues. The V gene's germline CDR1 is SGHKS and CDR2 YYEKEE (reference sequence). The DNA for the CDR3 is TGTGCCAGCAGCCGGACAGGGGTTGACACCGGGGAGCTGTTTTCT. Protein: CASSRTGVDTGELFS.

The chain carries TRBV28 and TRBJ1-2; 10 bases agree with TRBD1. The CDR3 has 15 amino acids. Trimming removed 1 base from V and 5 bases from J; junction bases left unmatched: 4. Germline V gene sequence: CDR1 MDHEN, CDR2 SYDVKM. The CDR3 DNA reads TGTGCCAGCAGTTTATACGGGACAGGGGATTATGGCTACACCTTC. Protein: CASSLYGTGDYGYTF.

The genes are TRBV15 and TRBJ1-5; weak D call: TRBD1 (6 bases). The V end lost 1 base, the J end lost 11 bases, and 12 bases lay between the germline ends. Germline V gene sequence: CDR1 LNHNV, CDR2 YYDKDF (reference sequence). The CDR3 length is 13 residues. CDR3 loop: CATSRGGGQTQHF. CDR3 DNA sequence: TGTGCCACCAGCAGAGGGGGGGGCCAGACCCAGCATTTT.

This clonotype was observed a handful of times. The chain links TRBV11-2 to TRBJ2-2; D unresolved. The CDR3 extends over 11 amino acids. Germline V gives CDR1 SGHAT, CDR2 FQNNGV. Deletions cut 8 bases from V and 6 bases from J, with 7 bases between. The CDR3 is CASGRAGELFF. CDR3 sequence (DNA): TGTGCCAGCGGCCGTGCCGGGGAGCTGTTTTTT. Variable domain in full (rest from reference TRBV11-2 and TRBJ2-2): EAGVAQSPRYKIIEKRQSVAFWCNPISGHATLYWYQQILGQGPKLLIQFQNNGVVDDSQLPKDRFSAERLKGVDSTLKIQPAKLEDSAVYLCASGRAGELFFGEGSRLTVL.

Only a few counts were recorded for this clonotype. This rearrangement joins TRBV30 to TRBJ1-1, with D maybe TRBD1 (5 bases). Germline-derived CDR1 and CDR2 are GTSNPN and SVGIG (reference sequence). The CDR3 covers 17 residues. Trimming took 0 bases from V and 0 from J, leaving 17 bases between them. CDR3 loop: CAWSVHRGKAMNTEAFF. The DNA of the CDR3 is TGTGCCTGGAGTGTACATAGGGGAAAGGCTATGAACACTGAAGCTTTCTTT.

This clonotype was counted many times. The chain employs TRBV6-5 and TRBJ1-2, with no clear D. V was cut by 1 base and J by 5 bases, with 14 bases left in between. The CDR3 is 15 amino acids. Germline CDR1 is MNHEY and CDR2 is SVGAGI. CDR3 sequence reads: CASSYLPKRSYGYTF. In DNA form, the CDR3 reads TGTGCCAGCAGTTACTTACCGAAAAGAAGTTATGGCTACACCTTC.

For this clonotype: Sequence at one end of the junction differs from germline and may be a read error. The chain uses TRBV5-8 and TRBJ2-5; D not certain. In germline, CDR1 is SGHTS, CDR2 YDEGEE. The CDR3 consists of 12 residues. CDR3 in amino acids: CASKGTEEAQYF. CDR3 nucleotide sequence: TGTGCCAGCAAGGGTACCGAAGAGGCCCAGTACTTC.

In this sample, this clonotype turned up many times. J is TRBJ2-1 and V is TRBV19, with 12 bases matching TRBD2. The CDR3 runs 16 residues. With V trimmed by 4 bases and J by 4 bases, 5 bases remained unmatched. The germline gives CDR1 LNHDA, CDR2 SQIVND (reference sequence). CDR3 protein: CASSTNLAGGYNEQFF. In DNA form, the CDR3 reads TGTGCCAGTAGTACAAATCTAGCGGGAGGGTACAATGAGCAGTTCTTC.

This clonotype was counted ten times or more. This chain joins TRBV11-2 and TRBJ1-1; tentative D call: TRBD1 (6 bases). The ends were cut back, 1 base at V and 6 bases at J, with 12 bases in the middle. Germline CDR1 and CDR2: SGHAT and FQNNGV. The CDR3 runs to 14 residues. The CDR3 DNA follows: TGTGCCAGCAGCTTAGGGGACACCGCGTCTGAAGCTTTCTTT. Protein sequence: CASSLGDTASEAFF.

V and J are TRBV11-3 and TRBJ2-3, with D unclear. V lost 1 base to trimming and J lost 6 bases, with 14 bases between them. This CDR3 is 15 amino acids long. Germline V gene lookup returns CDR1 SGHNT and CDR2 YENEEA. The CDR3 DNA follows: TGTGCCAGCAGCTTAGGTAGCCGGATGGGGGATACGCAGTATTTT. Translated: CASSLGSRMGDTQYF.

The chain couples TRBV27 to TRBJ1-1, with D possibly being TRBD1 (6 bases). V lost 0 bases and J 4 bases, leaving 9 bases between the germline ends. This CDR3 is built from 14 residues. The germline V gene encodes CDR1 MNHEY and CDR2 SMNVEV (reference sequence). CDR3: CASSLSPQGTEAFF. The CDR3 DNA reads TGTGCCAGCAGTTTATCGCCACAGGGCACTGAAGCTTTCTTT.

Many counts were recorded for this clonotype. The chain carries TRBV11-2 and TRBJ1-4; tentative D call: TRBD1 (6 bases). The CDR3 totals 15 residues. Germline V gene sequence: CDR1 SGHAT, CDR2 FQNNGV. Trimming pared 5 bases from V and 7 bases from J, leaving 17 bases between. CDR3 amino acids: CASSTGTSTSEKLFF. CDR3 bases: TGTGCCAGCAGCACAGGGACTTCAACCTCTGAAAAACTGTTTTTT.